Sequencing of this T cell receptor (beta chain) was carried out in a study of T cells after yellow fever vaccination. The CDR3 has 16 residues. The germline CDR1 and CDR2 sequences are MNHEY and SMNVEV (reference sequence). V was clipped by 6 bases and J by 1 base; unmatched bases: 11. TCRdb called the 5' RACE reads again in MiXCR, with one record for every CDR3 protein. The table includes some 550,000 distinct CDR3 sequences, 15% to 20% detected once. This sequence originates from a man under 40 who received the YFV17D yellow fever vaccine. The chain recombines TRBV27 with TRBJ2-5; TRBD1 matches at 7 bases. The sample consisted of PBMCs, taken 15 days after the yellow fever booster vaccination. The DNA of the CDR3 is TGTGCCAGCAGCCTCTGGGGCAGGGGGTTCCAAGAGACCCAGTACTTC. Protein product: CASSLWGRGFQETQYF.